This TCR beta chain appears in the sequencing data of a study of blood T cell repertoires in COVID-19. TCRdb's copy holds only in-frame clones and misses some; the assay was immunoSEQ multiplex PCR. The sample lists 93,000 or so clones; over 70% were seen once. The ends lost 2 bases at V and 7 bases at J; junction bases unmatched: 5. Germline V gives CDR1 MNHNY, CDR2 SVGAGI (reference sequence). This CDR3 contains 16 residues. The genes are TRBV6-6 and TRBJ1-6, with 10 positions matching TRBD1. The sequenced sample consisted of peripheral blood. This TCR derives from a human donor in a cohort sampled during active or convalescent COVID-19. CDR3 in amino acids: CASSYPGTGDNSPLHF. The CDR3 DNA reads TGTGCCAGCAGTTACCCAGGGACAGGGGACAATTCACCCCTCCACTTT.